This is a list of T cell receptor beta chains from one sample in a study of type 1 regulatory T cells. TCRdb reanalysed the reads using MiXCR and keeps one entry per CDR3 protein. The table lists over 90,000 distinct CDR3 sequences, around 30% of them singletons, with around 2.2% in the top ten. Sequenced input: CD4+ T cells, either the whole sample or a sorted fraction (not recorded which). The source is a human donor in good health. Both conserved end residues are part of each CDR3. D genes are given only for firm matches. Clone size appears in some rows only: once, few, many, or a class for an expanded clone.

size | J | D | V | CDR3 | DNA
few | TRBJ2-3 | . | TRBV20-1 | CSAGLRDTQYF | TGCAGTGCCGGGCTACGGGATACGCAGTATTTT
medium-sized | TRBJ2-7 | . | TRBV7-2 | CASSPEGLGEQYF | TGTGCCAGCAGCCCCGAAGGGCTGGGTGAGCAGTACTTC
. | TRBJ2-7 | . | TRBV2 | CASSVILGEQYF | TGTGCCAGCAGTGTGATCCTGGGCGAGCAGTACTTC
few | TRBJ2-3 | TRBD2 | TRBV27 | CASSLSLAGVTDTQYF | TGTGCCAGCAGTTTATCCCTAGCGGGAGTAACAGATACGCAGTATTTT
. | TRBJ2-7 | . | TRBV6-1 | CASSESWRGLEQYF | TGTGCCAGCAGTGAAAGTTGGCGGGGCCTCGAGCAGTACTTC
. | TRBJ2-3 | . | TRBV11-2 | CAPIKARLTQYF | TGTGCCCCCATTAAAGCAAGGCTTACGCAGTATTTT
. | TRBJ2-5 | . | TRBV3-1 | CASSQGVGETQYF | TGTGCCAGCAGCCAAGGAGTGGGGGAGACCCAGTACTTC
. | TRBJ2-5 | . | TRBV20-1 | CSAREQGSETQYF | TGCAGTGCTAGAGAGCAGGGGTCAGAGACCCAGTACTTC
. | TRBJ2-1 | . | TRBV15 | CATSRASGRGGVYNEQFF | TGTGCCACCAGCAGGGCTAGCGGACGAGGGGGTGTTTACAATGAGCAGTTCTTC
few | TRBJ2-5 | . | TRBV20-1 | CSSTGGEETQYF | TGCAGCTCAACAGGGGGGGAAGAGACCCAGTACTTC
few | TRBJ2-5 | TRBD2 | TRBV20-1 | CSARVSGIGETQYF | TGCAGTGCTAGAGTTAGCGGGATAGGTGAGACCCAGTACTTC
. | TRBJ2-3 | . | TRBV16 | CASNQSVGGADTQYF | TGTGCCAGCAACCAATCGGTTGGAGGTGCAGATACGCAGTATTTT
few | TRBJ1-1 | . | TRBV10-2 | CASSENSNTEAFF | TGCGCCAGCAGTGAGAATAGTAACACTGAAGCTTTCTTT
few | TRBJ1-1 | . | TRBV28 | CASSPGGYTEAFF | TGTGCCAGCTCTCCCGGGGGGTACACTGAAGCTTTCTTT
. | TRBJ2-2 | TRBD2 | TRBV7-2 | CASSYWALGLARELFF | TGTGCCAGCAGCTATTGGGCATTGGGACTAGCGAGGGAGCTGTTTTTT
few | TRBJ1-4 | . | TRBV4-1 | CASSQIAKGEKLFF | TGCGCCAGCAGCCAGATAGCGAAGGGTGAAAAACTGTTTTTT
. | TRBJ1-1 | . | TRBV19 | CATETGRVGNTEAFF | TGTGCCACCGAGACAGGACGAGTGGGGAACACTGAAGCTTTCTTT
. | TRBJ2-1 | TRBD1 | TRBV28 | CASSLPQGAANEQFF | TGTGCCAGCAGTTTACCCCAGGGGGCGGCCAATGAGCAGTTCTTC
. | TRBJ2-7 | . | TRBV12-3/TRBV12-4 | CASSLTRAEEQYF | TGTGCCAGCAGCTTAACCAGGGCCGAGGAGCAGTACTTC
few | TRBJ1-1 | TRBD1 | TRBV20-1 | CSAPDRMNTEAFF | TGCAGTGCTCCGGACAGGATGAACACTGAAGCTTTCTTT
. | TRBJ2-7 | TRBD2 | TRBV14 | CASSQDSGRMYEQYF | TGTGCCAGCAGCCAAGATAGCGGGAGGATGTACGAGCAGTACTTC
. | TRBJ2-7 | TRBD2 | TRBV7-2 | CASSRATSGIGNEQYF | TGTGCCAGCAGCCGAGCGACTAGCGGGATAGGTAACGAGCAGTACTTC
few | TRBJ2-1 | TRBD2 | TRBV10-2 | CASTLAGDYEQFF | TGCGCCAGCACGCTAGCGGGAGATTATGAGCAGTTCTTC
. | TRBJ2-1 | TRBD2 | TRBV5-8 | CASSLAVLAGAYNEQFF | TGTGCCAGCAGCTTGGCGGTACTAGCGGGAGCGTACAATGAGCAGTTCTTC